In this sample, the clone carrying this TCR beta chain turned up many times. The germline V gene has CDR1 DFQATT and CDR2 SNEGSKA (reference sequence). V shed 3 bases and J shed 4 bases, with 19 bases lying between them. The CDR3 is made up of 16 amino acids. TCRdb re-derived calls from the RT-PCR reads in MiXCR, one entry per CDR3 protein. The table shows hundreds of thousands of distinct CDR3 sequences, with 14% occurring only once. The TCR was taken from a female donor in good health, serving as a healthy control. Sequenced sample: memory CD4+ T cells from blood. This chain connects TRBV20-1 to TRBJ2-1, with TRBD2 as a possible D gene (7 bases). The CDR3 bases are TGCAGTGCTAGTGCCGGAGGGGGGGGCTCTTACAATGAGCAGTTCTTC. This gives the protein CSASAGGGGSYNEQFF.